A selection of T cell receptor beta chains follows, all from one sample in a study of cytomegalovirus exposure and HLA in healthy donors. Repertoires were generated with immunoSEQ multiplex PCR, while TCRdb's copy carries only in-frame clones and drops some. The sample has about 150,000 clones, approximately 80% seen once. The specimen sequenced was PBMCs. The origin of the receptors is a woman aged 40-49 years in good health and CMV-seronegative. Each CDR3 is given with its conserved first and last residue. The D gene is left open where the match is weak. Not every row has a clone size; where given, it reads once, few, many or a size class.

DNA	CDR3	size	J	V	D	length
TGCGCCAGCAGCCAAGATCGGGAGACCCAGTACTTC	CASSQDRETQYF	NA	TRBJ2-5	TRBV4-1	NA	12
TGTGCCAGCAGCTTTCCAACAGGGGGCAGGAACGAGCAGTACTTC	CASSFPTGGRNEQYF	NA	TRBJ2-7	TRBV5-4	TRBD1	15
TGTGCCAGCAGCCCGGGACTAGCGGGGGCCCACTCCTACGAGCAGTACTTC	CASSPGLAGAHSYEQYF	NA	TRBJ2-7	TRBV4-2	TRBD2	17
TGTGCCAGCAGCTTACTAGCGGGACTCACCGGGGAGCTGTTTTTT	CASSLLAGLTGELFF	NA	TRBJ2-2	TRBV7-9	TRBD2	15
TGTGCCAGCAGTCTTACAGGGGTCCCGAGGCAGCCCCAGCATTTT	CASSLTGVPRQPQHF	NA	TRBJ1-5	TRBV6-1	TRBD1	15
TGTGCCAGCAGCCCTGTTTATAGCAATCAGCCCCAGCATTTT	CASSPVYSNQPQHF	NA	TRBJ1-5	TRBV6-4	NA	14
TGTGCCAGCACCCCGGACCAAGAGACCCAGTACTTC	CASTPDQETQYF	NA	TRBJ2-5	TRBV6-6	NA	12
TGTGCTAGTGGTTTGGTTACCGGGACAGGCAACACCGGGGAGCTGTTTTTT	CASGLVTGTGNTGELFF	NA	TRBJ2-2	TRBV12-5	TRBD1	17
TGTGCCAGCAGTTTGGTAATCCAGGGGCGCTCCTATAATTCACCCCTCCACTTT	CASSLVIQGRSYNSPLHF	once	TRBJ1-6	TRBV27	NA	18
TGCGCCAGCAGCTTGATACCCGGACAGGTCACAGATACGCAGTATTTT	CASSLIPGQVTDTQYF	NA	TRBJ2-3	TRBV5-1	TRBD1	16
TGTGCCAGCAGTTTATCGTGGAGGGCCGGGGAGCTGTTTTTT	CASSLSWRAGELFF	NA	TRBJ2-2	TRBV27	NA	14
TGTGCCAGCAGGCCAGACAGGGTATCTGGAAACACCATATATTTT	CASRPDRVSGNTIYF	NA	TRBJ1-3	TRBV6-5	TRBD1	15
TGTGCCAGCAGCTGGGACAGGGGCTATGGCTACACCTTC	CASSWDRGYGYTF	NA	TRBJ1-2	TRBV5-5	TRBD1	13